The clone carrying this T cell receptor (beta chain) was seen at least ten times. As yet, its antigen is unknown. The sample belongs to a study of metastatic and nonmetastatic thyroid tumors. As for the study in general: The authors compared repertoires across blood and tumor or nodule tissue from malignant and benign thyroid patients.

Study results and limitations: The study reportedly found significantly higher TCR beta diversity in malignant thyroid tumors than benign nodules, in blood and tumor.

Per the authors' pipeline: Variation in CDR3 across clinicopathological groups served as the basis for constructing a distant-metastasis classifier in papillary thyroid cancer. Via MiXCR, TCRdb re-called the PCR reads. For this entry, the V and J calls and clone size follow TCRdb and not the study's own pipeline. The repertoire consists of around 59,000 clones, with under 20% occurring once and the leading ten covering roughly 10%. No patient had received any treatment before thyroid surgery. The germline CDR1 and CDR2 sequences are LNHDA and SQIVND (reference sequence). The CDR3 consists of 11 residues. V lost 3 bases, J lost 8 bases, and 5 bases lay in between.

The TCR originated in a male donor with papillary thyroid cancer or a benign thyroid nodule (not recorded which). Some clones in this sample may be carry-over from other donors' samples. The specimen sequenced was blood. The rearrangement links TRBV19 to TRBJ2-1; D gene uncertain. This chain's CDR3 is CASSMLYEQFF. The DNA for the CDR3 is TGTGCCAGTAGTATGCTCTATGAGCAGTTCTTC.